These 12 T cell receptor beta chains came from one sample sequenced in a study of cytomegalovirus exposure and HLA in healthy donors. It was with 60 Vbeta and 13 Jbeta primers that the PCR ran. Using immunoSEQ multiplex PCR, the repertoire was profiled, and TCRdb retains in-frame clones only, with some absent. The repertoire includes under 200,000 clones, over 75% of them detected once, and under 3% sits in the top ten. What was sequenced was PBMCs. These receptors all come from a woman in her 50s in good health and CMV-seronegative.

The V and J genes are TRBV7-9 and TRBJ2-5; no reliable D call. Trimming left V 1 base short and J 4 bases short, with 7 bases between. The CDR3 is made up of 13 amino acids. The V gene's germline CDR1 is SEHNR and CDR2 FQNEAQ (reference sequence). CDR3 coding DNA: TGTGCCAGCAGCTTAGGCACTTTAGAGACCCAGTACTTC. Protein sequence: CASSLGTLETQYF.

This clone has just a few counts. V usage is TRBV28 and J usage is TRBJ1-6; D call uncertain. Germline V gives CDR1 MDHEN, CDR2 SYDVKM. The CDR3 runs to 12 residues. Trimming left V 2 bases short and J 9 bases short, with 5 bases between. The CDR3 sequence is CASSLGGSPLHF. CDR3 sequence (DNA): TGTGCCAGCAGTTTAGGCGGTTCACCCCTCCACTTT.

This chain uses TRBV28 with TRBJ2-7; 7 bases match TRBD1. V lost 1 base to trimming and J lost 7 bases; unmatched junction nucleotides: 10. The CDR3 spans 15 residues. CDR1 MDHEN and CDR2 SYDVKM come from the germline V gene. CDR3 loop: CASSLLSTGSGEQYF. The CDR3 coding sequence is TGTGCCAGCAGTTTATTATCGACAGGGTCGGGTGAGCAGTACTTC.

The genes are TRBV5-1 and TRBJ1-4, with 8 bases matching TRBD1. CDR3 size: 16 residues. Germline CDR1 and CDR2: SGHRS and YFSETQ. Trimming cost V 0 bases and J 7 bases; bases outside gene matches: 8. The CDR3 sequence: CASSLGLTGGGEKLFF. Written as DNA, the CDR3 is TGCGCCAGCAGCTTGGGCCTTACAGGGGGAGGTGAAAAACTGTTTTTT.

This clone was observed a single time. The gene calls are TRBV19 and TRBJ2-3; TRBD2 matches 7 bases. Germline V gene data show CDR1 as LNHDA and CDR2 as SQIVND (reference sequence). J gave up 0 bases and V 4 bases, and 4 bases lay outside the gene matches. The CDR3 has 15 residues. This CDR3 reads CASSRRTSSTDTQYF. For the CDR3, the DNA is TGTGCCAGTAGTAGACGGACTAGTAGCACAGATACGCAGTATTTT.

This chain joins TRBV19 and TRBJ2-7; a weak D match, TRBD1 (6 bases). V lost 0 bases and J 3 bases, leaving 9 bases between the germline ends. The CDR3 totals 14 residues. Germline assignment: CDR1 LNHDA and CDR2 SQIVND (reference sequence). The CDR3 spells CASSIEGHNYEQYF. The CDR3 nucleotides read TGTGCCAGTAGTATAGAGGGACATAACTACGAGCAGTACTTC. The full variable domain, in which reference TRBV19 and TRBJ2-7 provide the parts outside the CDR3, is DGGITQSPKYLFRKEGQNVTLSCEQNLNHDAMYWYRQDPGQGLRLIYYSQIVNDFQKGDIAEGYSVSREKKESFPLTVTSAQKNPTAFYLCASSIEGHNYEQYFGPGTRLTVT.

The chain uses TRBV18 and TRBJ2-1; 10 nucleotides match TRBD1. CDR3 length equals 15 residues. Unmatched junction bases numbered 1, after V lost 2 bases and J lost 3 bases. In germline, CDR1 is KGHSH, CDR2 LQKENI. The CDR3 reads CASSPGQGDYNEQFF. CDR3 nucleotides: TGTGCCAGCTCACCAGGACAGGGGGACTACAATGAGCAGTTCTTC.

The V and J genes are TRBV5-1 and TRBJ2-5, with 9 bases that match TRBD1. Judging by the DNA end, TRBJ2-7 fits better; the J call may be wrong. The CDR3 length is 14 residues. Germline CDR1 is SGHRS and CDR2 is YFSETQ. CDR3 in amino acids: CASSLSGTGNEQYF. The CDR3, as DNA: TGCGCCAGCAGCTTATCCGGGACAGGGAACGAGCAGTACTTC.

The chain uses TRBV6-1 and TRBJ1-5; D is uncertain. The CDR3 is 14 residues long. The germline CDR1 and CDR2 sequences are MNHNS and SASEGT. Trimming took 3 bases from V and 3 from J, leaving 9 bases between them. DNA of the CDR3: TGTGCCAGCAGTGATCCGGGTCACAATCAGCCCCAGCATTTT. Protein: CASSDPGHNQPQHF.

The CDR3 nucleotides are TGTGCCAGCTCATTCGGGACAGGCACAGATACGCAGTATTTT. It is translated as CASSFGTGTDTQYF. The genes are TRBV18 and TRBJ2-3, with 7 bases that match TRBD1. The germline V gene has CDR1 KGHSH and CDR2 LQKENI. The V gene end was trimmed by 5 bases and the J gene end by 1 base; junction bases not matched to a gene: 3. The CDR3 has 14 residues.

The chain carries TRBV5-7 and TRBJ1-1; perhaps TRBD1 as D (6 bases). TRBV5-7 is annotated as an ORF whose role is uncertain. Trimming removed 1 base from V and 1 base from J, with 14 bases in between. There are 16 residues in the CDR3. This CDR3 reads CASSLFQGRGNTEAFF. The DNA of the CDR3 is TGTGCCAGCAGCTTGTTCCAGGGGCGAGGGAACACTGAAGCTTTCTTT.

The genes are TRBV27 and TRBJ2-5, with D possibly TRBD1 on 6 matching bases. The J call may be faulty, since TRBJ2-7 better matches the DNA end. Germline V lookup: CDR1 MNHEY, CDR2 SMNVEV (reference sequence). The CDR3 has 15 amino acids. CDR3 sequence reads: CASSLSGGHSYEQYF. In DNA, the CDR3 is TGTGCCAGCAGTTTATCAGGGGGTCATTCCTACGAGCAGTACTTC.